This T cell receptor beta chain derives from a study of T-cell memory formation after mild COVID-19. Study-level findings and limits: Confirmation was lacking for SARS-CoV-2 specificity of second-wave clones that peaked on day 37. Shrinking CD4+ clones were chiefly CM and EM; CD8+ ones were chiefly EMRA.

Concerning this clonotype itself: Its antigen is unknown.

5'RACE, which relied on constant-segment primers, yielded TCR alpha and TCR beta cDNA libraries carrying sample barcodes and UMIs. TCRdb processed the 5' RACE reads anew with MiXCR; each CDR3 protein has one entry. This sample carries about 360,000 distinct CDR3 sequences, roughly 13% of them seen once, and the ten largest clones take around a fifth. V lost 6 bases to trimming and J lost 10 bases; unmatched junction nucleotides: 17. The CDR3 has 14 residues. Germline CDR1 is DFQATT and CDR2 is SNEGSKA (reference sequence). Sequenced material: PBMCs or a T cell subset sorted from them (not recorded which). This sequence joins TRBV20-1 and TRBJ1-1, with TRBD1 matching over 7 bases. The sequence came from a man younger than 35 who had mild COVID-19 (a few samples of this study predate the infection). Cell type and time point are not known. CDR3 sequence reads: CSAVAPGGTAPAFF. CDR3 coding DNA: TGCAGTGCGGTCGCTCCCGGCGGGACAGCGCCAGCTTTCTTT.